The rows below give T cell receptor beta chains drawn from one sample of a study of blood T cell repertoires in COVID-19. Using immunoSEQ multiplex PCR, the repertoire was profiled, and TCRdb retains in-frame clones only, with some absent. This table has 200,000 to 300,000 clones, around 90% appearing once. Source material: peripheral blood. The source of these receptors is a woman aged 55-69 years with COVID-19, enrolled during active disease. Both conserved end residues are part of each CDR3. The order of the fields is clone size, D gene, V gene, J gene, CDR3 DNA, CDR3 protein. The D gene is left open where the match is weak. Size is omitted from some rows. Given values are once, few, many or a class for expanded clones.

-	-	TRBV10-3	TRBJ1-5	TGTGCCATCAGTGAGGGCAGGGAGGGCAATCAGCCCCAGCATTTT	CAISEGREGNQPQHF
-	-	TRBV29-1	TRBJ2-3	TGCAGCGTTTTAAGCACAGATACGCAGTATTTT	CSVLSTDTQYF
-	TRBD1	TRBV28	TRBJ1-5	TGTGCCAGCAGCCATCAGGGGGGAAATCAGCCCCAGCATTTT	CASSHQGGNQPQHF
-	-	TRBV5-4	TRBJ2-4	TGTGCCAGCAGCTTGGCCGGAGGGGGCGAAGACATTCAGTACTTC	CASSLAGGGEDIQYF
-	TRBD1	TRBV7-6	TRBJ2-5	TGTGCCAGCAGCTTAGATAGCCCCGGACAGGGAGGCGAGACCCAGTACTTC	CASSLDSPGQGGETQYF
-	TRBD1	TRBV19	TRBJ1-1	TGTGCCAGTAGTATAGCAGGGGGCTTGGTTTTCGGCACTGAAGCTTTCTTT	CASSIAGGLVFGTEAFF
once	-	TRBV10-3	TRBJ2-1	TGTGCCATCAGAGAAACCGGGACTGCCTCAGATGAGCAGTTCTTC	CAIRETGTASDEQFF
-	TRBD1	TRBV24-1	TRBJ2-1	TGTGCCACTAGATCAGGGGGCGGCTACAATGAGCAGTTCTTC	CATRSGGGYNEQFF
-	-	TRBV6-5	TRBJ1-4	TGTGCCAGCAGTTCAAGGGGGAGTAATGAAAAACTGTTTTTT	CASSSRGSNEKLFF
-	-	TRBV28	TRBJ2-2	TGTGCCAGCAGTTTGATGCCGACCTCCGCGGGCTTCGGGGAGCTGTTTTTT	CASSLMPTSAGFGELFF
-	TRBD2	TRBV23-1	TRBJ2-1	TGCGCCAGCAGGATCCCGGGAGGGGACAATGAGCAGTTCTTC	CASRIPGGDNEQFF
-	TRBD1	TRBV15	TRBJ1-1	TGTGCCACCAGCACACACAGGGGAAGGAACACTGAAGCTTTCTTT	CATSTHRGRNTEAFF
-	-	TRBV5-5	TRBJ1-2	TGTGCCAGCAGCCTAGAACAGGGTCAGTATGGCTACACCTTC	CASSLEQGQYGYTF
-	TRBD2	TRBV5-1	TRBJ2-5	TGCGCCAGCCTACTGACGGGAGGGGAGACCCAGTACTTC	CASLLTGGETQYF
once	TRBD1	TRBV3-1/TRBV3-2	TRBJ1-6	TGTGCCAGCAGCCCGCCAGACAGGGGAAATTCACCCCTCCACTTT	CASSPPDRGNSPLHF
-	TRBD1	TRBV19	TRBJ1-2	TGTGCCAGTAGCATAGACAGGGGCGAGTATGGCTACACCTTC	CASSIDRGEYGYTF
-	TRBD2	TRBV9	TRBJ2-1	TGTGCCAGCAGCGTTGTAGCGGGGGGGGATGAGCAGTTCTTC	CASSVVAGGDEQFF
once	-	TRBV9	TRBJ1-1	TGTGCCAGCAGCGTAGCCCAGGGAAACACTGAAGCTTTCTTT	CASSVAQGNTEAFF
-	-	TRBV28	TRBJ1-1	TGTGCCAGCAGTTCATACGGGACAACTGAAGCTTTCTTT	CASSSYGTTEAFF
-	TRBD1	TRBV28	TRBJ1-2	TGTGCCAGCAGAGCAGGGGGCCCCTATGGCTACACCTTC	CASRAGGPYGYTF
-	TRBD1	TRBV28	TRBJ1-2	TGTGCCAGCAGCTCAGGGGGCTTCGATGGCTACACCTTC	CASSSGGFDGYTF
-	TRBD1	TRBV18	TRBJ1-1	TGTGCCAGTTCAACCGGGACAGTGAACACTGAAGCTTTCTTT	CASSTGTVNTEAFF